This T cell receptor beta chain emerged from a study of blood T cell repertoires in COVID-19 (dated by TCRdb to about 2020). Concerning the study at large: Collaborator samples came from the United States, Italy and Spain and covered acute and convalescent phases of COVID-19. HLA class I and class II types, where available, came from metadata supplied by the sample provider rather than from assay-based typing. Subjects who had been exposed to COVID-19, were actively infected with it, or had recovered from it provided the deeply sampled blood TCRbeta repertoires that made up the dataset. The material from the prospective study consisted of cDNA or gDNA derived from T cells, B-cell-depleted T cells, or PBMCs. Samples came from the ongoing ImmuneRACE study (first 160 participants) plus 1,254 subjects from 6 global collaborators. Nearly every sample came with metadata listing a de-identified subject ID, COVID-19 status, age in years and sex. The repertoires were released in a freely available public database meant as a resource for research on the immune response to SARS-CoV-2. General findings and caveats noted by the study authors: The quantity of clinical and demographic metadata differed by source and by participant and was supplied without curation.

Collaborating institutions collected whole blood in K2EDTA tubes following their own protocols. Collaborator samples were shipped for TCRbeta analysis as frozen whole blood, isolated PBMCs, or DNA extracted from either sample type. Details on this clone: The antigen this receptor binds is unknown. Nothing much larger sits one base from this clone, and base qualities are not available.

TCRbeta CDR3 regions were amplified from genomic DNA using the immunoSEQ Assay, a bias-controlled multiplex PCR. For the original study's pipeline: Nucleated cell counts per sample were estimated from amplification of reference gene primers within the assay. Sequence reads were collapsed and filtered to measure the absolute abundance of every unique TCRbeta CDR3 rearrangement. For each sample, productive Simpson clonality was calculated by taking the square root of Simpson's diversity index across productive rearrangements. Drawn from immuneACCESS, this table holds only the in-frame rearrangements with V and J called that TCRdb kept. Clones are partly lost; checked studies trace under half to an unresolved V gene and leave the rest unexplained. The D gene and trimming were derived from the DNA, and the V and J assignments and clone size from that table. The sample table lists nearly 95,000 clones, roughly 84% of them with a count of one. Approximately 4.4% of the sample is held by the ten biggest clonotypes.

Via the germline V gene, CDR1 is SGDLS and CDR2 YYNGEE. The CDR3 runs 14 residues from the cysteine to the phenylalanine. The retained sequence is limited to the CDR3, 42 bases, with the frame set at the first base. The junction carries 15 bases between V and J, which are trimmed by 4 bases and 5 bases respectively. The source material was peripheral blood. The V gene is TRBV9 and the J gene is TRBJ1-1; the D gene cannot be resolved reliably. The clonotype was recovered from a woman older than 75 with acute or convalescent COVID-19. The DNA reads as follows: TGTGCCAGCAGCTTCGCCAGCGTTGGGACTGAAGCTTTCTTT. This is translated as CASSFASVGTEAFF.